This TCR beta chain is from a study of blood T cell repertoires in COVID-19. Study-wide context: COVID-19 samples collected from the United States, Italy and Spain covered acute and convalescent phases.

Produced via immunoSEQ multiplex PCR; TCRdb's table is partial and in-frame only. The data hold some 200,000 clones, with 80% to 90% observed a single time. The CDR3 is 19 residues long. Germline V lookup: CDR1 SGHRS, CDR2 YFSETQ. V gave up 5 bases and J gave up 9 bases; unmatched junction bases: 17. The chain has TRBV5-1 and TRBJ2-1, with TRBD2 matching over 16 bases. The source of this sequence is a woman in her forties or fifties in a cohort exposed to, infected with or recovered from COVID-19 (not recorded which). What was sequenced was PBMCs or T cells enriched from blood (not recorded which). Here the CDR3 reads CASSTLSGGTSGGAFEQFF. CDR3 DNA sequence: TGCGCCAGCAGTACTTTATCTGGCGGGACTAGCGGGGGGGCCTTTGAGCAGTTCTTC.